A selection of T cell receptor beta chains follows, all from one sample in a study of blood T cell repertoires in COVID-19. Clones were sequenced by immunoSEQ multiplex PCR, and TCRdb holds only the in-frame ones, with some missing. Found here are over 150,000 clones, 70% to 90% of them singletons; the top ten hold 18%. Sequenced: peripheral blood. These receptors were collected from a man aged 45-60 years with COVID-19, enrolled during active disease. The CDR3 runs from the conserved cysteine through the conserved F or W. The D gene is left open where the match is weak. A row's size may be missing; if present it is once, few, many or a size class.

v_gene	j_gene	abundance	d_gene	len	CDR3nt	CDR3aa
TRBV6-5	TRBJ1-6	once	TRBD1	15	TGTGCCAGCACCCCGACAGGGGAGGGAAATTCACCCCTCCACTTT	CASTPTGEGNSPLHF
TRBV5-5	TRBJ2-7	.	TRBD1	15	TGTGCCAGCAGCCCTCAGGGGGCGAGCTCCTACGAGCAGTACTTC	CASSPQGASSYEQYF
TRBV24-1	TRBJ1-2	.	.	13	TGTGCCACCAGTGATAATGCAGGGAATGGCTACACCTTC	CATSDNAGNGYTF
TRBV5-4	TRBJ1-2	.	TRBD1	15	TGTGCCAGCAGCCGTTGGACAGGGGGCAACTATGGCTACACCTTC	CASSRWTGGNYGYTF
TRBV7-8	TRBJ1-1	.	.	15	TGTGCCAGCAGCCCCGCTGGTTGGCGGCACACTGAAGCTTTCTTT	CASSPAGWRHTEAFF
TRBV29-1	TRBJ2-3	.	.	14	TGCAGCGTTGAAAGCTTCTCTGGCACAGATACGCAGTATTTT	CSVESFSGTDTQYF
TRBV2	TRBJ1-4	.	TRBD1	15	TGTGCCAGCAGGGAGACAGGGGTGAGGGGTGAAAAACTGTTTTTT	CASRETGVRGEKLFF
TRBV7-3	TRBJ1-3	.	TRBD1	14	TGTGCCAGCAGCCCAGGGACAGGGGGAAACACCATATATTTT	CASSPGTGGNTIYF
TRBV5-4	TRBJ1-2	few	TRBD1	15	TGTGCCAGCAGCCCAAGACAGGGTGAGAACTATGGCTACACCTTC	CASSPRQGENYGYTF
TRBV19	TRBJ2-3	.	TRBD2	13	TGTGCCAGTAGTATCGGGGGGGCAGATACGCAGTATTTT	CASSIGGADTQYF
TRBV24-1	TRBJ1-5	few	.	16	TGTGCCACCAGTGATTCGAGACGGGGAAACAATCAGCCCCAGCATTTT	CATSDSRRGNNQPQHF
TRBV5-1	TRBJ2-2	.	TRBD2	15	TGCGCCAGCAGCTTAGCGGGAGGTACCACCGGGGAGCTGTTTTTT	CASSLAGGTTGELFF
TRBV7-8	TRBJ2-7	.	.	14	TGTGCCAGCAGCTTGGGTGGTAGCGCCTACGAGCAGTACTTC	CASSLGGSAYEQYF
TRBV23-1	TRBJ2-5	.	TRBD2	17	TGCGCCAGCAGTCAATTTAAGCGGGAGGGCCCTCAGGAGACCCAGTACTTC	CASSQFKREGPQETQYF
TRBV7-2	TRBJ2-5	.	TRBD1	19	TGTGCCAGCAGCGCCTCCCCCCGGGGGACAGGGGGGGGCGGCAGGACCCAGTACTTC	CASSASPRGTGGGGRTQYF
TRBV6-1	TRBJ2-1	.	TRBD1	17	TGTGCCAGCAGTGAAGGGGTACCGGGACAGGCCTACAATGAGCAGTTCTTC	CASSEGVPGQAYNEQFF
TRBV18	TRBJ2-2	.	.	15	TGTGCCAGCTCACCACCGAACAGGAACACCGGGGAGCTGTTTTTT	CASSPPNRNTGELFF
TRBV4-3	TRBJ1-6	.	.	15	TGCGCCAGCAGCCAAGCTCATGCGGGGAATTCACCCCTCCACTTT	CASSQAHAGNSPLHF
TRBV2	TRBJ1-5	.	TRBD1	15	TGTGCCAGCAGCGACCCAGGGGGTGGCAATCAGCCCCAGCATTTT	CASSDPGGGNQPQHF
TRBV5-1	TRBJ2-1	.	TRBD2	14	TGCGCCAGCAGGGTCTCTAGCGGGATAAAGGAGCAGTTCTTC	CASRVSSGIKEQFF
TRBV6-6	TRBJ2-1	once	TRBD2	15	TGTGCCAGCAGTACCGGGACTAGCGGTTTTAATGAGCAGTTCTTC	CASSTGTSGFNEQFF
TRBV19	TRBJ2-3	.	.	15	TGTGCCAGTAGTATAGGACTACCGAGGAGAGATACGCAGTATTTT	CASSIGLPRRDTQYF
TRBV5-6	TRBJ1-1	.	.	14	TGTGCCAGCAGCTTGGCCTCGTCGGACACTGAAGCTTTCTTT	CASSLASSDTEAFF
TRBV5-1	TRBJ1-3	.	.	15	TGCGCCAGCAGCTACGGACAGCGCTCTGGAAACACCATATATTTT	CASSYGQRSGNTIYF
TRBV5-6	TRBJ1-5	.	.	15	TGTGCCAGCAGCTTGGGTCCAGATAGCAATCAGCCCCAGCATTTT	CASSLGPDSNQPQHF
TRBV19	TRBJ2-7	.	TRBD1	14	TGTGCCAGTAGTATCCGGAACAGGGGTTACGAGCAGTACTTC	CASSIRNRGYEQYF
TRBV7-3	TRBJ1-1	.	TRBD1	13	TGTGCCAGCAGCTTTACAGGGGACACTGAAGCTTTCTTT	CASSFTGDTEAFF
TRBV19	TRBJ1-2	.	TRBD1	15	TGTGCCAGCCTACCGGACAGGGGGGTACTCTATGGCTACACCTTC	CASLPDRGVLYGYTF
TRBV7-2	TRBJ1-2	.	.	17	TGTGCCAGCAGCTTAAGTTTGGGGCAGGTTGGTGGCTATGGCTACACCTTC	CASSLSLGQVGGYGYTF
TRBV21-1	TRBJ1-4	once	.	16	TGTGCCAGCAGCAAAAAGGAGGGACAGTCAGTAGGAAAACTGTTTTTT	CASSKKEGQSVGKLFF
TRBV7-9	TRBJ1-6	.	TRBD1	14	TGTGCCAGCAGCCGGGGACAGAGTAATTCACCCCTCCACTTT	CASSRGQSNSPLHF
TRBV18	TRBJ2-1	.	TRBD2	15	TGTGCCAGCTCACCTCCGGACTTTCGAGCGGGAGGGCAGTTCTTC	CASSPPDFRAGGQFF
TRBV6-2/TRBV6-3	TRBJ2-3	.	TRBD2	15	TGTGCCAGCAGTTTCGGGACTACGCTCACAGATACGCAGTATTTT	CASSFGTTLTDTQYF
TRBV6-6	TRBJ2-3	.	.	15	TGTGCCAGCAGTTACTCGCAGGGGTCCGCAGATACGCAGTATTTT	CASSYSQGSADTQYF
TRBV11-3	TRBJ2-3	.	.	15	TGTGCCAGCAGCAGAAGCGGAAGCCGCACAGATACGCAGTATTTT	CASSRSGSRTDTQYF
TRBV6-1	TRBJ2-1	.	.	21	TGTGCCAGCAGTGAAGTACCCCGCGGCCCCGGTTGGAGGGGCTCTTACAATGAGCAGTTCTTC	CASSEVPRGPGWRGSYNEQFF
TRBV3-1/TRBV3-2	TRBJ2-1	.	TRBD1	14	TGTGCCAGCAGCCAAGTGACAGGGGGAGGATGGCAGTTCTTC	CASSQVTGGGWQFF
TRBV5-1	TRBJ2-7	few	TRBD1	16	TGCGCCAGCAGCTTGGGAGGGACAGGAGAGCCCTACGAGCAGTACTTC	CASSLGGTGEPYEQYF
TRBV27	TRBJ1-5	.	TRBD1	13	TGTGCCAGCAGGGGACAGGGCAATCAGCCCCAGCATTTT	CASRGQGNQPQHF
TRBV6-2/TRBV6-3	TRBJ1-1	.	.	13	TGTGCCAGCAGCTGGCTAGGGAACACTGAAGCTTTCTTT	CASSWLGNTEAFF
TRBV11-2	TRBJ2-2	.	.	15	TGTGCCACCACCCCTGGAATCCTAGAATCCGGGGAGCTGTTTTTT	CATTPGILESGELFF
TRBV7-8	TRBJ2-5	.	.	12	TGTGCCAGCAGCCAGCCTCGTGAGACCCAGTACTTC	CASSQPRETQYF
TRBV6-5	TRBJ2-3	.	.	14	TGTGCCAGCAGCCCCGGGACTCACACAGATACGCAGTATTTT	CASSPGTHTDTQYF
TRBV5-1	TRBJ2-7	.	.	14	TGCGCCAGCAGCCCGCCGTCGGGATCCTACGAGCAGTACTTC	CASSPPSGSYEQYF
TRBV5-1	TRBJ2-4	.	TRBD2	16	TGCGCCAGCAGCCCCAGGGGGAGCGGGAGGGCCCACATTCAGTACTTC	CASSPRGSGRAHIQYF
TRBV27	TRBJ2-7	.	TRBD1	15	TGTGCCAGCAGTATCCTCGGGACAGTCCCCCACGAGCAGTACTTC	CASSILGTVPHEQYF
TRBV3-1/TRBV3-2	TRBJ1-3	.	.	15	TGTGCCAGCAGCCAAGGTGCTAACTCTGGAAACACCATATATTTT	CASSQGANSGNTIYF
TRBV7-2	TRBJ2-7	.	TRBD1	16	TGTGCCAGCAGCTTCCTGCCCGGGACAGGGATCTACGAGCAGTACTTC	CASSFLPGTGIYEQYF
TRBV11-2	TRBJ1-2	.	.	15	TGTGCCAGCAGCTTTGCAACAGGGTGGAACTATGGCTACACCTTC	CASSFATGWNYGYTF
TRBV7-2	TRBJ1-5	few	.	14	TGTGCCAGCAGCTTGAGGGGGGGGAATCAGCCCCAGCATTTT	CASSLRGGNQPQHF
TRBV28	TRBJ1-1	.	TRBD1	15	TGTGCCAGCAGTTTGTCCGGGACAGGGACTACTGAAGCTTTCTTT	CASSLSGTGTTEAFF
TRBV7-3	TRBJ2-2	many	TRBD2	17	TGTGCCAGCAGCCCTATTAGCGGGAGTGGGTACACCGGGGAGCTGTTTTTT	CASSPISGSGYTGELFF
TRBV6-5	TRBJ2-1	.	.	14	TGTGCCAGCAGTTACGGCAGGGGACCCAATGAGCAGTTCTTC	CASSYGRGPNEQFF
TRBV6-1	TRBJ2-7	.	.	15	TGTGCCAGCAGTGAAGGGACAGCCTTCGAGTACGAGCAGTACTTC	CASSEGTAFEYEQYF
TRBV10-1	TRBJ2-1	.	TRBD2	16	TGCGCCAGCAGTGAGTCTGGGGGGGGCTCCTACAATGAGCAGTTCTTC	CASSESGGGSYNEQFF
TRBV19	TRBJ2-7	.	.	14	TGTGCCAGTAGTAGACAGCTGAGCTCCTACGAGCAGTACTTC	CASSRQLSSYEQYF
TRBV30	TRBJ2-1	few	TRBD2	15	TGTGCCTGGAGCCCCAGGACTAGCGGGATATATGAGCAGTTCTTC	CAWSPRTSGIYEQFF